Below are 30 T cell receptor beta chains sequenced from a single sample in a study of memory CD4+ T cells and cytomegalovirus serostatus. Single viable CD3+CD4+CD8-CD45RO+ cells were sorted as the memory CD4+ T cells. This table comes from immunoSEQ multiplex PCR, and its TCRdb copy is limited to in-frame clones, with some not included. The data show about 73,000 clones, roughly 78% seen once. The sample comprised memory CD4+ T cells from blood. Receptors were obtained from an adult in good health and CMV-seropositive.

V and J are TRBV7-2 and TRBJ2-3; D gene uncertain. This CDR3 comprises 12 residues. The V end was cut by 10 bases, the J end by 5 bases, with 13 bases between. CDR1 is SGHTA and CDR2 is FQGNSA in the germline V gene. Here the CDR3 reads CATEIWGDTQYF. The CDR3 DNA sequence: TGTGCCACGGAGATATGGGGAGATACGCAGTATTTT.

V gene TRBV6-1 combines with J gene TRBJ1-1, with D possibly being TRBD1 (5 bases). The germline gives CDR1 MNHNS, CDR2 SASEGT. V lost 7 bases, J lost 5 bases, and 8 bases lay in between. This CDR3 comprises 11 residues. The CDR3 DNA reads TGTGCCAGCATAGGGGTGACTGAAGCTTTCTTT. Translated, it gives CASIGVTEAFF.

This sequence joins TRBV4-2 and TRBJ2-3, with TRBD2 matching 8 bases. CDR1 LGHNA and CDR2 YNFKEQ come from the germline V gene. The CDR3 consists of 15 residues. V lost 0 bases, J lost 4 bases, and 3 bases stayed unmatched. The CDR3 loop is CASSQESSGADTQYF. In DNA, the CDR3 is TGTGCCAGCAGCCAAGAGAGTAGCGGGGCAGATACGCAGTATTTT.

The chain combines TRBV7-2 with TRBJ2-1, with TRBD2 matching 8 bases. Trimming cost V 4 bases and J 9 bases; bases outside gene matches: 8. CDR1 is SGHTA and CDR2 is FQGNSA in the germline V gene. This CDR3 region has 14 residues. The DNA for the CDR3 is TGTGCCAGCAGCTCTTCCAGCGGGAGTCCTGAGCAGTTCTTC. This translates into CASSSSSGSPEQFF.

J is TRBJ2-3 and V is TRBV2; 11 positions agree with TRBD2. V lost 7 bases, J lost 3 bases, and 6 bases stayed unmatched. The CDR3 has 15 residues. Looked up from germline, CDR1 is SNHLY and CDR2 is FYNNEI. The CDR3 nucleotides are TGTGCCAGCACAGTAGCGGGAGGGATAACAGATACGCAGTATTTT. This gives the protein CASTVAGGITDTQYF.

The DNA for the CDR3 is TGTGCCAGCAGTTATTCCGGGACAGCCGAAGCTTTCTTT. Its translation: CASSYSGTAEAFF. The V gene is TRBV6-1, the J gene TRBJ1-1; TRBD1 agrees at 7 bases. Germline V gene sequence: CDR1 MNHNS, CDR2 SASEGT. The CDR3 loop spans 13 amino acids. V shed 5 bases and J 8 bases; nucleotides not matched to a gene: 8.

This CDR3 reads CASSPKGQARPFSGNTIYF. CDR3 DNA: TGTGCCAGCTCCCCAAAAGGACAGGCACGTCCTTTCTCTGGAAACACCATATATTTT. V and J are TRBV18 and TRBJ1-3; 7 nucleotides match TRBD1. There are 19 residues in the CDR3. Trimming took 6 bases from V and 0 from J; bases not matched to a gene: 17. CDR1 is KGHSH, CDR2 LQKENI, per germline.

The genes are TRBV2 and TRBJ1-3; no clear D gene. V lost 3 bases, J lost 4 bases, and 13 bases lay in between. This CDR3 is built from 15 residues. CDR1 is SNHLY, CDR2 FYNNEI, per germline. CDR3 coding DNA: TGTGCCAGCAGTGAGCTGCGCATGTTAGGAAACACCATATATTTT. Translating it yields CASSELRMLGNTIYF.

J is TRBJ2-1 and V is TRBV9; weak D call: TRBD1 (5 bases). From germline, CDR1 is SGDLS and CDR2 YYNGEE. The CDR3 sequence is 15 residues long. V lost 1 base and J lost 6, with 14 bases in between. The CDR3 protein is CASSVQGAGPNEQFF. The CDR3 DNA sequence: TGTGCCAGCAGCGTACAGGGTGCCGGCCCCAATGAGCAGTTCTTC.

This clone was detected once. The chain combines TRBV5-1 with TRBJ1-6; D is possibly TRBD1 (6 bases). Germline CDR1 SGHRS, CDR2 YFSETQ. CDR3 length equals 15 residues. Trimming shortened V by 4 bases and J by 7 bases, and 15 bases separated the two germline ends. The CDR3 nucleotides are TGCGCCAGCAGCATCTCTACAGGGCGGAATTCACCCCTCCACTTT. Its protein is CASSISTGRNSPLHF. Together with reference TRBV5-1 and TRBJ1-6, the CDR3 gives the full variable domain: KAGVTQTPRYLIKTRGQQVTLSCSPISGHRSVSWYQQTPGQGLQFLFEYFSETQRNKGNFPGRFSGRQFSNSRSEMNVSTLELGDSALYLCASSISTGRNSPLHFGNGTRLTVT.

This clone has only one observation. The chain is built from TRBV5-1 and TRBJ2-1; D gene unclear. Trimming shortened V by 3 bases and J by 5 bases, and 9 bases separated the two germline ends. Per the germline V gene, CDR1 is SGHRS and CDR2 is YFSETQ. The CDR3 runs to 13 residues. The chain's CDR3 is CASSWGPNNEQFF. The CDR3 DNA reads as TGCGCCAGCAGCTGGGGTCCTAACAATGAGCAGTTCTTC.

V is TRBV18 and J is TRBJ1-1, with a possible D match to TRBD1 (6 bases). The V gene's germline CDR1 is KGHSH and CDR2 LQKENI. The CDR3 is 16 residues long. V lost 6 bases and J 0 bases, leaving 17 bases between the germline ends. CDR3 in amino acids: CASSQSTGPMNTEAFF. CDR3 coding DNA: TGTGCCAGCTCGCAAAGCACAGGGCCGATGAACACTGAAGCTTTCTTT.

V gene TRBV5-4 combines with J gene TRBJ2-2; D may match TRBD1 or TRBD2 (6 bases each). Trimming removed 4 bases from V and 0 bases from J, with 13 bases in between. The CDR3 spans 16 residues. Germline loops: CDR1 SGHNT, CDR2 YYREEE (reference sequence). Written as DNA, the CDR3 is TGTGCCAGCAGCCCGGAGGGGGGACCGAACACCGGGGAGCTGTTTTTT. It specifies CASSPEGGPNTGELFF.

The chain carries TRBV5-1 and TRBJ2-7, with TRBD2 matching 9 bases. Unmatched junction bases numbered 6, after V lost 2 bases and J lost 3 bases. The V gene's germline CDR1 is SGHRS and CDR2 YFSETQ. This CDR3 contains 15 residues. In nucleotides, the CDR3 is TGCGCCAGCAGCTTAGGCGGGGGGGCCTACTACGAGCAGTACTTC. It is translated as CASSLGGGAYYEQYF.

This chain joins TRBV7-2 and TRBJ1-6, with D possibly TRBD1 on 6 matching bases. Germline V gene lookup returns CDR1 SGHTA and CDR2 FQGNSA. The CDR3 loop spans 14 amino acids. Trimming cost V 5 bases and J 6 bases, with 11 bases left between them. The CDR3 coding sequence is TGTGCCAGCAGCACCGCGGGGGCTAATTCACCCCTCCACTTT. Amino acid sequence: CASSTAGANSPLHF. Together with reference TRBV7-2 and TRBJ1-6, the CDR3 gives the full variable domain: GAGVSQSPSNKVTEKGKDVELRCDPISGHTALYWYRQSLGQGLEFLIYFQGNSAPDKSGLPSDRFSAERTGGSVSTLTIQRTQQEDSAVYLCASSTAGANSPLHFGNGTRLTVT.

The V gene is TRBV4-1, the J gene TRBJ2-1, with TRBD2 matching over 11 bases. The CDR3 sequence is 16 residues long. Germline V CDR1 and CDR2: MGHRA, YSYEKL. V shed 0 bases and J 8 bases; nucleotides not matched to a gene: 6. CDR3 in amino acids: CASSQERLAGTDEQFF. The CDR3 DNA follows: TGCGCCAGCAGCCAAGAGAGACTAGCGGGGACGGATGAGCAGTTCTTC.

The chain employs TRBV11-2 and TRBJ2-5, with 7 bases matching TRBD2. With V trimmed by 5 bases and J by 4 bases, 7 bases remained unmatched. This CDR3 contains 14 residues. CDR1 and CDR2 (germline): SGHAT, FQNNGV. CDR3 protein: CASSTLWEGETQYF. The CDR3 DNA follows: TGTGCCAGCAGCACCCTTTGGGAGGGAGAGACCCAGTACTTC.

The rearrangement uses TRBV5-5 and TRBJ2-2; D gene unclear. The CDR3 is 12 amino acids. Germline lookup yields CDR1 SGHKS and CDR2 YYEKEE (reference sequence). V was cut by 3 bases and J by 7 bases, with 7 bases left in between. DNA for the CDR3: TGTGCCAGCAGCTACAATGGCGGGGAGCTGTTTTTT. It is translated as CASSYNGGELFF.

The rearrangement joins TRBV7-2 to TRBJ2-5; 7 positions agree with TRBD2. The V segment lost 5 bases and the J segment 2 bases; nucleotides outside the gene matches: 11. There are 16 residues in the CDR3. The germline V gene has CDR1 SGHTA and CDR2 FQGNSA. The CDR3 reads CASSGYGGIPQETQYF. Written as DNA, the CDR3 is TGTGCCAGCAGCGGCTACGGGGGGATACCTCAAGAGACCCAGTACTTC.

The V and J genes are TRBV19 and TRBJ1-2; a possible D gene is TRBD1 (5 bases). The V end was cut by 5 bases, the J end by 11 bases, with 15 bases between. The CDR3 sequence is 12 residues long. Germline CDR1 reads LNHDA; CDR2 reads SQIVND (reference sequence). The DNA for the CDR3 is TGTGCCAGTAGTCCCCGGGAGGGGCGGTACACCTTC. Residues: CASSPREGRYTF.

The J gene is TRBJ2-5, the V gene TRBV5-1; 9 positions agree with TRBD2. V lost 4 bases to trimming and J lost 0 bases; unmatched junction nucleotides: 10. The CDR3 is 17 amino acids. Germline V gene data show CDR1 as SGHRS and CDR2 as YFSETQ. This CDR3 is CASSPLGASGDQETQYF. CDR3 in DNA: TGCGCCAGCAGCCCCCTCGGGGCTAGCGGGGACCAAGAGACCCAGTACTTC.

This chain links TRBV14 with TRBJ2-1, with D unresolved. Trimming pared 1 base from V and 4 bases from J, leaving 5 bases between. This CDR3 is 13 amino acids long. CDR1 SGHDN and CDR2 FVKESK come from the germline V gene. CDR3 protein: CASSQGSYNEQFF. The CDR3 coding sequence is TGTGCCAGCAGCCAAGGGTCGTACAATGAGCAGTTCTTC.

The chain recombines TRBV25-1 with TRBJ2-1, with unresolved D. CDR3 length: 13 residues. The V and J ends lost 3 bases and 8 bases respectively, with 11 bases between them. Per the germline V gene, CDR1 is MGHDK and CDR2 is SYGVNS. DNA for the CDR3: TGTGCCAGCAGTGATCCCCCTCGGGATGAGCAGTTCTTC. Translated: CASSDPPRDEQFF. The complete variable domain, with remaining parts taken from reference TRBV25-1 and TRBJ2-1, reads EADIYQTPRYLVIGTGKKITLECSQTMGHDKMYWYQQDPGMELHLIHYSYGVNSTEKGDLSSESTVSRIRTEHFPLTLESARPSHTSQYLCASSDPPRDEQFFGPGTRLTVL.

CDR3 amino acids: CATSRRGSGANVLTF. The CDR3 nucleotides read TGTGCCACCAGCCGACGGGGATCTGGGGCCAACGTCCTGACTTTC. V gene TRBV15 combines with J gene TRBJ2-6; D is perhaps TRBD2 (5 bases). Germline V CDR1 and CDR2: LNHNV, YYDKDF (reference sequence). This CDR3 has 15 residues. The V end lost 5 bases, the J end lost 1 base, and 9 bases lay between the germline ends.

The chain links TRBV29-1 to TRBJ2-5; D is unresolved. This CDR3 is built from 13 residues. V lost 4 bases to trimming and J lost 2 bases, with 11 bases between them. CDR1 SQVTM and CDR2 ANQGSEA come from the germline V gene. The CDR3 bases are TGCAGCGTTGCAGCGCCAGATCAAGAGACCCAGTACTTC. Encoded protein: CSVAAPDQETQYF.

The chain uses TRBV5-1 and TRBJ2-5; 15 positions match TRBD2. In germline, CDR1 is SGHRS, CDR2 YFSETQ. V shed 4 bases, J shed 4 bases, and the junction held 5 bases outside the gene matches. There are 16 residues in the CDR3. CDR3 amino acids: CASSGGLAGGTETQYF. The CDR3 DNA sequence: TGCGCCAGCAGCGGGGGACTAGCGGGAGGAACAGAGACCCAGTACTTC.

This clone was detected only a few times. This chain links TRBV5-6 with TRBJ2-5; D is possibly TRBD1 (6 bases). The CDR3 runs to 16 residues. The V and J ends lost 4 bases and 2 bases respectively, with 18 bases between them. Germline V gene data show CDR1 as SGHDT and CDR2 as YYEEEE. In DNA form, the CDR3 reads TGTGCCAGCAGCAGGATTTTACAGGGATATCAAGAGACCCAGTACTTC. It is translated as CASSRILQGYQETQYF.

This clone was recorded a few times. The CDR3 bases are TGTGCCAGCAGCACAGATAGCGGGGGGGCCAGAGAGACCCAGTACTTC. It encodes CASSTDSGGARETQYF. This chain uses TRBV5-6 with TRBJ2-5; 11 bases match TRBD2. The V gene's germline CDR1 is SGHDT and CDR2 YYEEEE. V lost 4 bases to trimming and J lost 4 bases; unmatched junction nucleotides: 9. This CDR3 has 16 amino acids.

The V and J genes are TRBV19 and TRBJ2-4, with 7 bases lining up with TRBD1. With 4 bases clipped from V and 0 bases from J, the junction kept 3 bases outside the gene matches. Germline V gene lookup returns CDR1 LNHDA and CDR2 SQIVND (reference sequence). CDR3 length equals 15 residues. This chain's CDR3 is CASSTGTVAKNIQYF. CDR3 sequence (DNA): TGTGCCAGTAGTACTGGGACAGTAGCCAAAAACATTCAGTACTTC.

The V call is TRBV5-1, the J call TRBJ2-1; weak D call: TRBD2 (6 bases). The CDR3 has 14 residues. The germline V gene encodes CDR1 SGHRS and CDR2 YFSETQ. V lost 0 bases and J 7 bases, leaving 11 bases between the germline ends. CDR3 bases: TGCGCCAGCAGCTTGGGTGGGACTCAAAATGAGCAGTTCTTC. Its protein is CASSLGGTQNEQFF.